Listed below are T cell receptor beta chains from one sample, sequenced in a study of PD-1 and CTLA-4 blockade in melanoma. TCRdb's copy holds only in-frame clones and misses some; the assay was immunoSEQ multiplex PCR. Of about 32,000 clones in the sample, about 87% were seen once. The source material was CD8+ T cells from peripheral blood, sampled from a patient given anti-PD-1 treatment. These receptors were collected from a human donor with melanoma. The CDR3 runs from the conserved cysteine through the conserved F or W. Each record gives: CDR3 protein, CDR3 DNA, D gene, clone size, J gene, V gene. A D gene is named only where the DNA matches it firmly. Clone sizes are given selectively: once, few, many, or a class where the clone is expanded.

CASNPGTSLTETQYF	TGTGCCAGCAACCCCGGGACTAGTCTCACGGAGACCCAGTACTTC	TRBD2	.	TRBJ2-5	TRBV2
CASVRTPMNTEAFF	TGTGCCAGCGTACGGACACCGATGAACACTGAAGCTTTCTTT	.	.	TRBJ1-1	TRBV2
CASISPGVGNTEAFF	TGTGCCAGCATATCCCCCGGGGTGGGCAACACTGAAGCTTTCTTT	.	.	TRBJ1-1	TRBV28
CASSPGLAGGPYNEQFF	TGTGCCAGCAGTCCGGGACTAGCGGGGGGGCCCTACAATGAGCAGTTCTTC	TRBD2	.	TRBJ2-1	TRBV6-6
CASSPSGQGATGELFF	TGTGCCAGCAGCCCGTCGGGACAGGGGGCCACCGGGGAGCTGTTTTTT	TRBD1	.	TRBJ2-2	TRBV7-6
CASSLAGEESYGYTF	TGCGCCAGCAGCTTAGCGGGGGAGGAGAGCTATGGCTACACCTTC	.	.	TRBJ1-2	TRBV5-1
CAWVDREVYGYTF	TGTGCCTGGGTTGACAGGGAGGTCTATGGCTACACCTTC	TRBD1	.	TRBJ1-2	TRBV30
CASSPGLNTEAFF	TGTGCCAGCAGTCCCGGCCTGAACACTGAAGCTTTCTTT	.	.	TRBJ1-1	TRBV28
CASSLEKGTGGDEQFF	TGTGCCAGCAGCTTAGAGAAAGGGACAGGGGGCGATGAGCAGTTCTTC	TRBD1	once	TRBJ2-1	TRBV13
CASSYSWQGSNQPQHF	TGTGCCAGCAGTTACTCGTGGCAGGGAAGCAATCAGCCCCAGCATTTT	.	.	TRBJ1-5	TRBV6-5